The next 18 T cell receptor beta chains were all read from a single sample in a study of lymphopenia after photon versus proton radiotherapy. Repertoires were generated with immunoSEQ multiplex PCR, while TCRdb's copy carries only in-frame clones and drops some. The top ten hold roughly 2.7% of the sample, which has around 70,000 clones, approximately 91% seen once. The input for sequencing was peripheral blood, taken from a patient treated with photon-based radiotherapy. These receptors were obtained from a woman in her seventies with pancreatic cancer.

This clone was seen only once. V gene TRBV7-3 combines with J gene TRBJ2-3; D could derive from TRBD1 or TRBD2 (6 bases each). From germline, CDR1 is SGHTA and CDR2 FQGTGA. CDR3 length: 15 residues. V was trimmed by 1 base and J by 4 bases, leaving 12 bases between them. The CDR3: CASSLIGGSADTQYF. The CDR3 DNA reads as TGTGCCAGCAGCTTAATAGGGGGGAGCGCAGATACGCAGTATTTT.

The V call is TRBV11-2, the J call TRBJ2-7; D call uncertain. V was cut by 0 bases and J by 7 bases, with 7 bases left in between. Germline V CDR1 and CDR2: SGHAT, FQNNGV. CDR3 size: 12 residues. Written as DNA, the CDR3 is TGTGCCAGCAGCTTAGATTTGATGGAGCAGTACTTC. This encodes CASSLDLMEQYF. Full variable domain (outside the CDR3, taken from reference TRBV11-2 and TRBJ2-7): EAGVAQSPRYKIIEKRQSVAFWCNPISGHATLYWYQQILGQGPKLLIQFQNNGVVDDSQLPKDRFSAERLKGVDSTLKIQPAKLEDSAVYLCASSLDLMEQYFGPGTRLTVT.

The chain links TRBV19 to TRBJ2-3; 12 nucleotides align to TRBD2. Germline CDR1 and CDR2: LNHDA and SQIVND (reference sequence). The CDR3 spans 20 residues. Germline trimming cut 5 bases from V and 3 bases from J; bases unmatched to any gene: 18. The CDR3, as DNA: TGTGCCAGTAGTTTCCAAGCCCCGAGACTAGCGGGAGTTCGGACAGATACGCAGTATTTT. Translating it yields CASSFQAPRLAGVRTDTQYF.

This chain uses TRBV28 with TRBJ1-1; D not resolved. Germline V CDR1 and CDR2: MDHEN, SYDVKM. V shed 4 bases and J shed 0 bases, with 3 bases lying between them. CDR3 length equals 12 residues. CDR3 amino acids: CASSSVNTEAFF. The DNA for the CDR3 is TGTGCCAGCAGTTCCGTGAACACTGAAGCTTTCTTT.

The V gene is TRBV25-1, the J gene TRBJ2-6; TRBD2 might be the D (6 bases). Per germline, CDR1 MGHDK and CDR2 SYGVNS. The CDR3 extends over 16 amino acids. Trimming cost V 2 bases and J 0 bases, with 8 bases left between them. DNA for the CDR3: TGTGCCAGCAGTGAAGCGGGACGCTCTGGGGCCAACGTCCTGACTTTC. It yields the protein CASSEAGRSGANVLTF.

J is TRBJ1-1 and V is TRBV6-9, with a weak D call TRBD1 (5 bases). Germline CDR1 MNHGY, CDR2 SVAAGI. This CDR3 is built from 17 residues. The germline V and J ends were trimmed by 0 bases and 1 base, with 15 bases remaining between them. CDR3 sequence reads: CASSYSKEEGTNTEAFF. Here the CDR3 DNA reads TGTGCCAGCAGTTATTCGAAGGAGGAGGGGACGAACACTGAAGCTTTCTTT.

V is TRBV5-1 and J is TRBJ2-7; perhaps D is TRBD1 or TRBD2 (5 bases each). This CDR3 is built from 15 residues. Looked up from germline, CDR1 is SGHRS and CDR2 is YFSETQ. The V end was cut by 4 bases, the J end by 1 base, with 15 bases between. The CDR3, as DNA: TGCGCCAGCAGCCCCACAGGAGGCTCGTCCTACGAGCAGTACTTC. Amino acid sequence: CASSPTGGSSYEQYF.

The chain combines TRBV29-1 with TRBJ2-2; possibly TRBD1 for D (5 bases). Trimming pared 6 bases from V and 2 bases from J, leaving 13 bases between. The germline gives CDR1 SQVTM, CDR2 ANQGSEA. This CDR3 spans 14 amino acids. The CDR3: CSVQVQGNTGELFF. DNA of the CDR3: TGCAGCGTGCAAGTCCAGGGAAACACCGGGGAGCTGTTTTTT.

The chain carries TRBV5-8 and TRBJ1-1, with D perhaps matching TRBD1 (5 bases). Trimming cost V 2 bases and J 1 base, with 12 bases left between them. The germline gives CDR1 SGHTS, CDR2 YDEGEE. This CDR3 has 15 amino acids. CDR3 sequence (DNA): TGTGCCAGCAGCTTTCGGATTGGGGGGAACACTGAAGCTTTCTTT. Its protein product is CASSFRIGGNTEAFF.

The V gene is TRBV4-3, the J gene TRBJ1-2; no definite D call. This CDR3 is built from 15 residues. V dropped 2 bases and J dropped 0 bases, with 10 bases sitting between them. The germline V gene encodes CDR1 LGHNA and CDR2 YSLEER. In nucleotides, the CDR3 is TGCGCCAGCAGCCAATCCAGCTCTACTAACTATGGCTACACCTTC. Protein sequence: CASSQSSSTNYGYTF.

The gene calls are TRBV13 and TRBJ2-1, with D possibly being TRBD1 or TRBD2 (5 bases each). This CDR3 region has 16 residues. Trimming pared 1 base from V and 7 bases from J, leaving 17 bases between. CDR1 PRHDT and CDR2 FYEKMQ come from the germline V gene (reference sequence). This CDR3 is CASSLVWDGLGNEQFF. The CDR3 DNA reads as TGTGCCAGCAGCTTAGTATGGGACGGCCTGGGGAATGAGCAGTTCTTC.

This sequence joins TRBV5-1 and TRBJ2-3; D remains ambiguous. V was pared by 0 bases and J by 0 bases, with 2 bases between. The CDR3 runs to 13 residues. The germline V gene encodes CDR1 SGHRS and CDR2 YFSETQ. The DNA of the CDR3 is TGCGCCAGCAGCTTGGCTAGCACAGATACGCAGTATTTT. Translation gives CASSLASTDTQYF.

The CDR3 loop is CASSLASVRANVLTF. The CDR3 DNA reads TGTGCCAGCAGCTTAGCCTCGGTGCGGGCCAACGTCCTGACTTTC. The chain uses TRBV7-2 and TRBJ2-6; D is unresolved. The V end was cut by 0 bases, the J end by 5 bases, with 8 bases between. This CDR3 has 15 residues. Germline CDR1 SGHTA, CDR2 FQGNSA.

This chain connects TRBV10-3 to TRBJ1-2; D is unclear. V was cut by 3 bases and J by 3 bases, with 8 bases left in between. The CDR3 runs to 13 residues. Germline V gene lookup returns CDR1 ENHRY and CDR2 SYGVKD. The CDR3 loop is CAISDGAYYGYTF. For the CDR3, the DNA is TGTGCCATCAGTGATGGTGCGTACTATGGCTACACCTTC.

The rearrangement uses TRBV7-2 and TRBJ2-5, with TRBD2 identical over 9 bases. The trim removed 3 bases at V and 2 bases at J, leaving 4 bases unmatched. The CDR3 loop spans 15 amino acids. Per germline, CDR1 SGHTA and CDR2 FQGNSA. The CDR3 loop is CASSFGLASQETQYF. The CDR3 DNA reads as TGTGCCAGCAGCTTCGGACTAGCGAGTCAAGAGACCCAGTACTTC.

This rearrangement joins TRBV9 to TRBJ2-3; D perhaps matches TRBD2 (5 bases). The length of the CDR3 is 14 residues. In germline, CDR1 is SGDLS, CDR2 YYNGEE. Trimming took off 4 bases at V and 1 base at J, with 10 bases between the two ends. The DNA of the CDR3 is TGTGCCAGCAGCAAGGGCGGGCGCACAGATACGCAGTATTTT. This gives the protein CASSKGGRTDTQYF. Combining the CDR3 with reference TRBV9 and TRBJ2-3 gives the whole variable domain DSGVTQTPKHLITATGQRVTLRCSPRSGDLSVYWYQQSLDQGLQFLIQYYNGEERAKGNILERFSAQQFPDLHSELNLSSLELGDSALYFCASSKGGRTDTQYFGPGTRLTVL.

The rearrangement links TRBV28 to TRBJ2-7, with 10 bases fitting TRBD2. The ends lost 5 bases at V and 3 bases at J; junction bases unmatched: 13. From germline, CDR1 is MDHEN and CDR2 SYDVKM. CDR3 length equals 17 residues. The CDR3 DNA reads as TGTGCCAGCAGTCCATATCCGGGACTAGCGACTAACTACGAGCAGTACTTC. This gives the protein CASSPYPGLATNYEQYF.

In this sample, this clone turned up once. V and J are TRBV5-1 and TRBJ1-1, with D uncertain. Germline assignment: CDR1 SGHRS and CDR2 YFSETQ. Between the trimmed V and J ends, which lost 4 bases and 1 base, there was a span of 23 bases. The CDR3 has 18 residues. The CDR3 here is CASSPRWADDGWNTEAFF. The CDR3 nucleotides are TGCGCCAGCAGCCCTCGTTGGGCTGACGATGGATGGAACACTGAAGCTTTCTTT.